This T cell receptor (beta chain) was obtained from a study of T cell responses to AZD1222 COVID-19 vaccine. Overall study: Samples with a second dose at about 4 or about 12 weeks were pooled together.

The method was immunoSEQ multiplex PCR; TCRdb's version includes in-frame clones alone and lacks a portion of them. The table lists 100,000 to 120,000 clones, 88% of them singletons. Whole-study results and caveats: Only a handful of AZD1222 recipients, more than five in all, had baseline seropositivity. Spike-specific TCR depth and breadth grew after two AZD1222 doses. Donors in the cohort were predominantly white British and more often female, and clonal diversity was possibly underestimated.

On this clone: Its cognate antigen is unknown.

Sequencing was performed on peripheral blood, taken on day 0 of AZD1222 vaccination. This sequence was found in an adult in good health.

CDR3 nucleotide sequence: TGCGCCAGCAGGGGTAACAGGGGACTCCTGCGGGGGACCGGGGAGCTGTTTTTT. This codes for CASRGNRGLLRGTGELFF. This chain joins TRBV10-2 and TRBJ2-2, with D perhaps matching TRBD1 or TRBD2 (7 bases each). The V gene's germline CDR1 is WSHSY and CDR2 SAAADI. The CDR3 has 18 amino acids. V lost 6 bases and J 5 bases, leaving 25 bases between the germline ends.